The T cell receptor (beta chain) described here comes from a study of neurological immune-mediated disorders. Findings and caveats of the study: Subjects shared no identical expanded-clone CDR3 amino acid sequences, suggesting private TCR-beta repertoires in all groups.

The method for making cDNA was 5'RACE, and it used 10-nucleotide random UMIs. MiXCR, applied by TCRdb to the 5' RACE reads, yields one record per CDR3 protein. This sample yields about 30,000 distinct CDR3 sequences, of which about 12% are seen a single time; 5.5% to 7.5% belongs to the top ten. The unsorted libraries were produced from 2 million PBMCs held at -80 C. A remark on this clonotype: As yet, its antigen is unknown.

The CDR3 loop spans 13 amino acids. Germline V gene lookup returns CDR1 LGHDT and CDR2 YNNKEL (reference sequence). V dropped 1 base and J dropped 9 bases, with 10 bases sitting between them. This clonotype originated in a woman aged 55-70 years in good health. This chain links TRBV3-1 with TRBJ2-1; D may be TRBD1 (7 bases). Sequencing was carried out using PBMCs. This chain's CDR3 is CASSQGQGGEQFF. As DNA, the CDR3 is TGTGCCAGCAGCCAAGGGCAGGGGGGTGAGCAGTTCTTC.